The 10 T cell receptor beta chains below were found in one sample sequenced in a study of vaccination and CD4 T cells after COVID-19. An Oncomine TCR Beta short-read assay was used to sequence the DNA from cultured CD4+ T cells. Each CDR3 protein is one row after TCRdb ran MiXCR on the PCR reads. This sample has about 14,000 distinct CDR3 sequences; 50% to 70% occur once, and the top ten carry 7.5% to 9.5%. Antigen specificity for these receptors is unknown. The sample's treatment: approximately 9-day PBMC culture with coronavirus spike peptide pools or control peptides (ViraFEST assay). The material sequenced was CD4+ T cells from blood, cultured in vitro, taken before SARS-CoV-2 vaccination. These receptor sequences come from a human donor who had recovered from COVID-19.

This chain joins TRBV11-3 and TRBJ2-7, with D uncertain. The V gene's germline CDR1 is SGHNT and CDR2 YENEEA. V lost 5 bases, J lost 3 bases, and 8 bases lay in between. CDR3 length equals 12 residues. The CDR3 loop reads CASSLRFYEQYF. In DNA form, the CDR3 reads TGTGCCAGCAGCCTAAGATTCTACGAGCAGTACTTC.

This clonotype appeared a few times. The chain carries TRBV12-3 or TRBV12-4 and TRBJ1-5; D gene ambiguous. CDR3 length: 12 amino acids. The V gene lost 3 bases and the J gene lost 4 bases, with 4 bases spanning the gap. This CDR3 reads CASSFRNQPQHF. In DNA, the CDR3 is TGTGCCAGCAGTTTCCGGAATCAGCCCCAGCATTTT.

This sequence joins TRBV28 and TRBJ2-7; 9 nucleotides line up with TRBD1. There are 15 residues in the CDR3. Germline assignment: CDR1 MDHEN and CDR2 SYDVKM. The V gene end was trimmed by 3 bases and the J gene end by 9 bases; junction bases not matched to a gene: 12. The CDR3 loop reads CASSFAGQGRVMQYF. The CDR3 nucleotides are TGTGCCAGCAGTTTCGCGGGACAGGGAAGGGTGATGCAGTACTTC.

The J gene is TRBJ2-7, the V gene TRBV6-2 or TRBV6-3, with 7 bases aligning to TRBD1. The CDR3 has 15 amino acids. Trimming cost V 1 base and J 2 bases; bases outside gene matches: 5. Germline CDR1 and CDR2: MNHEY and SVGEGT. The CDR3 is CASSYFTGDTYEQYF. The CDR3 nucleotides read TGTGCCAGCAGTTACTTTACAGGGGACACCTACGAGCAGTACTTC.

V gene TRBV11-2 combines with J gene TRBJ2-1, with no clear D. CDR3 length: 16 amino acids. Per germline, CDR1 SGHAT and CDR2 FQNNGV. The V end was cut by 1 base, the J end by 3 bases, with 13 bases between. CDR3 residues: CASSLVHRNFYNEQFF. The CDR3 coding sequence is TGTGCCAGCAGCTTAGTTCACAGAAACTTCTACAATGAGCAGTTCTTC.

V gene TRBV6-5 combines with J gene TRBJ1-3; no firm D call. This CDR3 comprises 15 residues. Per the germline V gene, CDR1 is MNHEY and CDR2 is SVGAGI. Trimming removed 0 bases from V and 0 bases from J, with 6 bases in between. The CDR3 protein is CASSYSESSGNTIYF. CDR3 bases: TGTGCCAGCAGTTACTCTGAAAGCTCTGGAAACACCATATATTTT.

The rearrangement uses TRBV27 and TRBJ1-5; 7 bases are shared with TRBD1. Losses at the gene ends were 4 bases for V and 6 bases for J; bases not matched to a gene: 12. Germline V CDR1 and CDR2: MNHEY, SMNVEV (reference sequence). The CDR3 totals 16 residues. The CDR3 region has the DNA TGTGCCAGCAGTTCACACAGGGGACTAGGGAGTCAGCCCCAGCATTTT. Amino acids: CASSSHRGLGSQPQHF.

V gene TRBV20-1 combines with J gene TRBJ1-1; maybe TRBD1 (5 bases). The CDR3 loop spans 18 amino acids. Germline V CDR1 and CDR2: DFQATT, SNEGSKA (reference sequence). The ends were cut back, 0 bases at V and 3 bases at J, with 23 bases in the middle. The CDR3 DNA is TGCAGTGCTAGAGATCCGGGGGTTACAATTGGTCGGGACACTGAAGCTTTCTTT. Protein: CSARDPGVTIGRDTEAFF.

This clonotype was found a few times. V usage is TRBV6-5 and J usage is TRBJ1-2, with a possible D match to TRBD1 (6 bases). This CDR3 contains 15 residues. CDR1 and CDR2 (germline): MNHEY, SVGAGI. The V gene lost 2 bases and the J gene lost 2 bases, with 12 bases spanning the gap. CDR3 in amino acids: CASSYPGAVNYGYTF. In DNA, the CDR3 is TGTGCCAGCAGTTACCCGGGGGCTGTGAACTATGGCTACACCTTC.

This clonotype was seen only a few times. J is TRBJ1-6 and V is TRBV27; 9 bases agree with TRBD1. From germline, CDR1 is MNHEY and CDR2 SMNVEV (reference sequence). This CDR3 contains 15 residues. After removal of 2 bases from V and 9 bases from J, the junction contained 5 bases not matched to a gene. The CDR3 sequence is CASSLRTGEGSPLHF. The DNA for the CDR3 is TGTGCCAGCAGTTTAAGGACAGGGGAAGGTTCACCCCTCCACTTT.